The entry below describes one T cell receptor beta chain. Antigen specificity is unknown. These data come from a study of T cell responses to AZD1222 COVID-19 vaccine. Findings and limits, study-wide: CD4 TCRs linked to vaccination spanned spike, dominating at 160-218 and 743-854.

The germline V gene encodes CDR1 SNHLY and CDR2 FYNNEI. The CDR3 has 14 amino acids. V was cut by 2 bases and J by 6 bases, with 11 bases left in between. Method: immunoSEQ multiplex PCR; TCRdb's copy keeps in-frame clones and lacks some. Of some 130,000 clones in the sample, 70% to 90% were seen once. The chain is built from TRBV2 and TRBJ1-5, with D possibly TRBD1 on 6 matching bases. The material sequenced was peripheral blood, taken on day 0 of AZD1222 vaccination. The TCR sequence derives from an adult in good health. CDR3 sequence: CASSEPRDTQPQHF. The CDR3 coding sequence is TGTGCCAGCAGTGAACCCAGGGACACTCAGCCCCAGCATTTT.